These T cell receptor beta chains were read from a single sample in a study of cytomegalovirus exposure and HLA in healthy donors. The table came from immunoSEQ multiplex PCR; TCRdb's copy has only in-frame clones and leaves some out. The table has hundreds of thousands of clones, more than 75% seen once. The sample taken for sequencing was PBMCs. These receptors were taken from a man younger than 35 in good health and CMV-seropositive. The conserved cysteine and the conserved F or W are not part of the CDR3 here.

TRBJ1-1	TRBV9	ASSGYRGEAF
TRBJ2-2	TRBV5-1	ASSPLAGGPRTGELF
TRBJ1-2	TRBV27	ASSRGGEGLYGYT
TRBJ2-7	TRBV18	ASSPGRGIYEQY
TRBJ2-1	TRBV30	AWGTGYEQF
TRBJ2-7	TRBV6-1	ATRGQVAYEQY
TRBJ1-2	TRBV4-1	ASSQDSGQGLYGYT
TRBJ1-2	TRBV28	ASSWTGNYGYT
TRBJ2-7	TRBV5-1	ASTLSQGIPYEQY
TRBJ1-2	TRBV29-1	SVVAGGANYGYT
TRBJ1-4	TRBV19	ATSQGEHEKLF
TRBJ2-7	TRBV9	ASSVGGTSDEQY
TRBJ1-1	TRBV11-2	ASSWGQGHLGTEAF
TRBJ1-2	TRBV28	ASSLLDYGYT
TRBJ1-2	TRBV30	AWRTAGGHGYT
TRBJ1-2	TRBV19	ASNGLGAGSGYT
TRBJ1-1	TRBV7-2	ASSLVAVMNTEAF
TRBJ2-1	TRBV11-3	ASSYSGSLVNEQF
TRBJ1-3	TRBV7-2	ASSLQVEVSGNTIY
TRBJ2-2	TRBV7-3	ASSQTIFGELF
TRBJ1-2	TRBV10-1	ASSEGGGYGYT
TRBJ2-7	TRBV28	ASSLGGELVT
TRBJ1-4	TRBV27	ASSSTLSPEKLF
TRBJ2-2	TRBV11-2	ASSLQPNTGELF
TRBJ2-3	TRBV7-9	ASSLNVRTSGNTDTQY
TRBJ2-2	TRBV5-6	ASSLSTYRVDTGELF
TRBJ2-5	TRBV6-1	ASSRETQY
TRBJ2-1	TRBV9	ASSVRGKGSAKF
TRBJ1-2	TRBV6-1	ASSEAWGYT
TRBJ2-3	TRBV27	AARREGTDTQY
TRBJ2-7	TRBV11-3	ASSFFTGRGPYEQY
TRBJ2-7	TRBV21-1	ASSPRRNQY
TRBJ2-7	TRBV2	ASSVVYEQY
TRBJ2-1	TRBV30	AWSAEIRNEQF
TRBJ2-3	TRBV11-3	ASSLEHSTDTQY
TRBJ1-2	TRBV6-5	ASSYSGQGYGYT
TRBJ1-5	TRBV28	ASSAPRGRGNQPQH
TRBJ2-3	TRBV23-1	ASSRPTSGRPDTQY
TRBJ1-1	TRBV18	ASSLTTGGNTEAF
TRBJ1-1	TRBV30	AWSVNVETEAF